This T cell receptor (beta chain) was obtained from a study of cytomegalovirus exposure and HLA in healthy donors (dated by TCRdb to 2015 to 2018). A note on the overall study: According to an earlier analysis of around 600 of the donors, about 180 million T cells yielded 90 million to 140 million unique TCR beta sequences and about 300 Gb of sequence data. An early release covering more than 500 HLA-typed donors comprised about 310 gigabases of sequencing data and around 86 million unique TCR sequences. The genetic ancestry cluster associated with self-reported Caucasian donors included roughly 84% of the roughly 410 genotyped donors. The study aimed to test whether cataloging public T cell receptors could reveal signatures of past pathogen exposure. Using immunosequencing, the study profiled T cell repertoires from about 650 subjects and related those repertoires to cytomegalovirus serostatus. Besides the first cohort of roughly 640 subjects, a separate validation cohort made up of about 120 different subjects was used. To predict cytomegalovirus infection status, the study brought together high-throughput TCR immunosequencing, statistical association of individual TCRs with disease status, and machine learning. A later analysis re-examined previously published TCR beta repertoires from 610 or so donors and added high-resolution HLA genotyping to investigate patterns of TCR occurrence. The later analysis used no new phenotypic data to find candidate immune exposures, relying instead on TCR beta sequences and their occurrence across donors. To decide whether each TCR beta V gene segment behaved as functional or pseudogenic, an earlier analysis of fewer than 750 of the donors relied on high-throughput TCR beta sequencing. Alongside the repertoire data, information on donor age, sex, ethnicity and CMV serostatus was compiled. A later genetic analysis used genome-wide SNP genotypes for about three fifths of the roughly 700 donors, treating that subset as a discovery cohort. All discovery cohort repertoires had been generated using a single sequencing platform. Both class I and class II loci were covered by HLA typing, at four-digit resolution. The number of typed donors differed by locus: about 620-640 for A, B, C, DRB1 and DQB1; approximately 540 for DQA1; roughly 600 for DPA1; and 400 to 480 for DPB1. A handful of DR-DQ haplotypes were treated as single units for association and clustering because of strong linkage in the cohort. Among about 400 genotyped donors of the cohort, an average of about 220,000 unique TCR beta nucleotide sequences was sequenced per donor, of which about 19% were non-productive. Broader findings and caveats from the paper: In an earlier analysis of approximately 590 of the donors, most TCR beta V segments appeared in productive rearrangements about 90% or about 30% of the time, broadly matching IMGT annotations. Across donors, most TCR sequences were observed very rarely, whereas some public TCRs were present in many individuals. Only TCR beta chains were sequenced in this cohort, and the absence of alpha or paired-chain data limited detectable features. The authors suggested that the approach could potentially be extended to other disease states and immunological phenotypes. The study gave a list of over 150 TCR beta chains associated with cytomegalovirus. The 87-base-pair reads could not distinguish some IMGT-functional V segments, including TRBV6-2 and TRBV6-3, so those segments were excluded. Because HLA typing was missing for some donors at each locus, association tests included only the typed subset. An association between a missense DCLRE1C variant and V-gene and J-gene trimming of TCR beta chains was found in a later genetic analysis and replicated in an independent cohort. A further reported finding was that TCR beta sequences accurately predicted the HLA-A and HLA-B alleles for most subjects in the first cohort. Correlated functional status among segregating V segments might reflect linkage disequilibrium, but an unknown experimental factor could not be ruled out. A later analysis reported that several top co-occurrence clusters appeared linked to parvovirus B19, influenza, CMV and Epstein-Barr virus. Cytomegalovirus status was reported to be diagnosed by the classifier with high specificity and sensitivity in both the original and validation cohorts. In a later analysis, TCR association rates were found to vary across HLA loci, with the most associated TCRs seen for DRB1 alleles and the fewest for HLA-C alleles. The earlier analysis of about 600 of the donors excluded roughly 17 rarely observed V segments, including chromosome 9 orphons, because counts were too low. A cluster of highly shared sequence variants was judged likely to be a technical artifact of the sequencing pipeline. Immune exposure information for the cohort was limited to CMV serostatus. Assigning TCR associations to individual alleles was difficult when HLA alleles, especially DR and DQ, strongly co-occurred. A few of the identified cytomegalovirus-associated TCR beta chains were confirmed in vitro to be specific for cytomegalovirus antigens. According to a later analysis, most CMV-associated TCR beta chains appeared to be HLA-restricted, and the HLA associations seemed to be driven largely by CMV exposure. Compared with equally common non-associated chains, HLA-associated TCR beta chains in a later analysis were more clonally expanded and had lower generation probabilities. In a later genetic analysis, fewer N-insertions in productive TCRs were reported among donors in an Asian-associated ancestry cluster than the 666-donor mean. Presence/absence analyses assumed roughly uniform sequencing depth across donors, an assumption that may not hold. At a false discovery rate of 0.05, a later analysis linked 16,951 TCR beta sequences to specific HLA alleles.

Library method: the immunoSEQ multiplex PCR assay. A mixture of 60 forward primers for TCR Vbeta segments and 13 reverse primers for TCR Jbeta segments was used in the multiplex PCR. A multiplex PCR assay on genomic DNA amplified the CDR3 region of rearranged TCR beta genes. Amplified TCR beta libraries were sequenced as 87-base-pair reads on the Illumina HiSeq System. As for the original processing: Across the 640 or so repertoires, a later analysis counted roughly 77 million unique TCR beta chains, approximately 12 million of which were shared by at least two donors. Raw reads were error-corrected and collapsed into unique sequences by a nearest-neighbor algorithm in which closely related sequences were merged to remove PCR and sequencing errors. To assign V, D and J gene segments, CDR3 sequences were aligned to IMGT reference sequences. Each retained sequence needed at least a six-nucleotide match to both a V gene segment and a J gene segment. Rearrangements were called productive when the CDR3 lacked stop codons and stayed in frame with V and J; all others were non-productive. CDR3 was defined according to IMGT convention as the region running from the second conserved V-encoded cysteine to the conserved J-encoded phenylalanine. The earlier analysis of about 570 of the donors excluded any sequence lacking an unambiguous match to a single V gene segment. In an earlier analysis of approximately 500 of the donors, a V segment was called functional when productive rearrangements were above 56.7%, and segregating when the standard deviation between donors exceeded 5%. A statistical classification framework was built for diagnosing cytomegalovirus status from the catalog of TCR beta chain sequences. In a later analysis, V and J genes were assigned by comparing TCR nucleotide sequences against IMGT/GENE-DB human TR gene sequences. The TCRdist pipeline was used in a later analysis to assign CDR3 sequences and most-parsimonious VDJ recombination scenarios. In a later analysis, every TCR beta chain was defined by the combination of its CDR3 amino acid sequence and its V-gene family, and reads without a unique V-gene family were dropped. In a later analysis, some 600 highly shared, low-generation-probability nucleotide sequences were removed to address suspected cross-contamination and a sequencing artifact. In a later analysis, a clonal expansion index was calculated for each public chain from normalized within-repertoire ranks of inferred template counts. In a later analysis, generation probabilities were computed with a VDJ recombination model fitted to out-of-frame rearrangements, and the resulting probabilities were checked against IGoR. In a later analysis, hypergeometric tests were used to score TCR-TCR, TCR-HLA and TCR-CMV co-occurrence, with a repertoire-size bias correction applied to TCR pairs. False discovery rates were estimated in a later analysis by permuting HLA or CMV assignments 20 times. A later analysis grouped co-occurring TCRs with DBSCAN, adding TCRdist sequence similarity when clustering within HLA-allele-positive subsets. For co-occurrence clustering, repertoires with fewer than 30,000 or more than 120,000 public chains were excluded, along with several repertoires with anomalous nucleotide sharing. In TCRdb, the immuneACCESS table is reduced to in-frame sequences with V and J assigned. These tables do not hold every clone; where another copy was compared, an unresolved V gene accounts for under half, and the others remain unexplained. V and J calls and clone size are given by that table; D and trimming were obtained from the DNA. For this sample there are some 140,000 clones; over 75% appear just once. In total, the top ten clones hold 8.8% of the sample.

Regarding this clone: No antigen is known for it. Qualities for individual bases were not recorded, and no much larger clone is one base off.

The CDR3 starts with the cysteine, ends with the phenylalanine, and has 16 residues. Only the CDR3 DNA stays, 48 bases, in frame from base 1. CDR1 and CDR2 are drawn from the germline V gene: MGHRA, YSYEKL. V loses 0 bases, J loses 6 bases, and the germline ends lie 15 bases apart. The cohort was made up of 500 to 850 healthy bone marrow donors. At the time of sampling, every cohort member was nominally healthy, though immune exposures that went unrecorded were likely present. The donor tested CMV seropositive, placing the donor among the 289 seropositive members of the cohort. A peripheral blood sample was collected from each donor, and TCR beta sequencing was performed on peripheral blood mononuclear cells. The Qiagen DNeasy Blood Extraction Kit was used to extract genomic DNA from the blood cell samples.

The rearrangement joined TRBV4-1 to TRBJ2-1; no D gene call is confident. Sequencing was done on a sample of PBMCs. This clonotype was obtained from a woman aged 50 to 60 in good health and CMV-seropositive. The CDR3 here reads CASSQDSYATFNEQFF. The DNA sequence is TGCGCCAGCAGCCAAGATAGCTATGCCACATTCAATGAGCAGTTCTTC.